Shown below are 27 T cell receptor beta chains from a single sample sequenced in a study of T cell responses to AZD1222 COVID-19 vaccine. Assay: immunoSEQ multiplex PCR; the TCRdb copy retains only in-frame clones and omits some. The data contain tens of thousands of clones, around 90% of them singletons. Sequenced material: peripheral blood, taken on day 0 of AZD1222 vaccination. All receptors derive from an adult in good health.

The chain carries TRBV3-1 (or the pseudogene TRBV3-2) and TRBJ1-6; D not certain. Looked up from germline, CDR1 is LGHDT and CDR2 is YNNKEL (reference sequence). The germline V and J ends were trimmed by 6 bases and 8 bases, with 8 bases remaining between them. The CDR3 is 12 amino acids. CDR3 residues: CASSLGDSPLHF. The CDR3 bases are TGTGCCAGCAGTCTCGGGGATTCACCCCTCCACTTT.

The chain recombines TRBV11-3 with TRBJ1-2; D remains unclear. Trimming stripped 5 bases from V and 1 base from J, with 5 bases between. The length of the CDR3 is 12 residues. Germline V gene lookup returns CDR1 SGHNT and CDR2 YENEEA. CDR3 coding DNA: TGTGCCAGCAGCCAAGTTAACTATGGCTACACCTTC. This encodes CASSQVNYGYTF.

The gene calls are TRBV6-5 and TRBJ1-1, with no clear D. The CDR3 has 13 amino acids. Germline assignment: CDR1 MNHEY and CDR2 SVGAGI. V was trimmed by 6 bases and J by 7 bases, leaving 15 bases between them. The CDR3 here is CASRAPWTGEAFF. CDR3 DNA sequence: TGTGCCAGCAGGGCCCCGTGGACCGGTGAAGCTTTCTTT.

The chain links TRBV27 to TRBJ1-2; D perhaps matches TRBD1 (5 bases). The CDR3 covers 15 residues. The germline V and J ends were trimmed by 4 bases and 2 bases, with 14 bases remaining between them. CDR1 MNHEY and CDR2 SMNVEV come from the germline V gene (reference sequence). In DNA form, the CDR3 reads TGTGCCAGCAGTTCCCCGGGGAGGGGCAACTATGGCTACACCTTC. It encodes CASSSPGRGNYGYTF.

The CDR3 bases are TGTGCCAGCAGTTTAAGGGACACTGAAGCTTTCTTT. It yields the protein CASSLRDTEAFF. V gene TRBV12-3 or TRBV12-4 combines with J gene TRBJ1-1; D remains unclear. Deletions cut 2 bases from V and 3 bases from J, with 4 bases between. The CDR3 has 12 residues.

V is TRBV5-4 and J is TRBJ1-1, with 9 positions matching TRBD1. The CDR3 sequence is 17 residues long. The germline V gene encodes CDR1 SGHNT and CDR2 YYREEE (reference sequence). V was pared by 5 bases and J by 6 bases, with 17 bases of the junction left unmatched. The CDR3 sequence: CASRPGNRGRADAEAFF. In DNA, the CDR3 is TGTGCCAGCAGACCGGGGAACAGGGGGCGAGCGGACGCTGAAGCTTTCTTT.

The chain couples TRBV5-6 to TRBJ1-1, with D possibly TRBD1 on 6 matching bases. The CDR3 spans 15 residues. Germline assignment: CDR1 SGHDT and CDR2 YYEEEE. Trimming took off 2 bases at V and 0 bases at J, with 11 bases between the two ends. CDR3 DNA: TGTGCCAGCAGCTTATTCAGGACAGTGAACACTGAAGCTTTCTTT. Its protein is CASSLFRTVNTEAFF.

The chain links TRBV9 to TRBJ2-2; 8 bases match TRBD2. Germline V gives CDR1 SGDLS, CDR2 YYNGEE. The V and J ends lost 0 bases and 2 bases, in that order; junction bases with no gene match: 6. This CDR3 has 17 amino acids. The chain's CDR3 is CASSVVGAGGNTGELFF. The CDR3, as DNA: TGTGCCAGCAGCGTAGTGGGTGCGGGGGGTAACACCGGGGAGCTGTTTTTT.

The chain is built from TRBV19 and TRBJ2-5, with 7 bases that match TRBD1. V trimming: 7 bases; J trimming: 8 bases; junction bases outside the gene matches: 13. The germline V gene has CDR1 LNHDA and CDR2 SQIVND (reference sequence). The CDR3 contains 14 residues. The CDR3 sequence is CASTDRAPVGTQYF. The CDR3 DNA is TGTGCCAGTACTGACAGGGCGCCCGTGGGAACCCAGTACTTC.

This chain joins TRBV9 and TRBJ1-2, with TRBD1 as a possible D gene (5 bases). V lost 4 bases and J 5 bases, leaving 18 bases between the germline ends. Germline V gives CDR1 SGDLS, CDR2 YYNGEE. The CDR3 runs to 15 residues. Here the CDR3 reads CASSPRGGGGYGYTF. CDR3 nucleotide sequence: TGTGCCAGCAGCCCTCGAGGTGGGGGTGGATATGGCTACACCTTC.

This rearrangement joins TRBV24-1 to TRBJ1-2; 11 nucleotides line up with TRBD1. CDR3 length equals 16 residues. The germline gives CDR1 KGHDR, CDR2 SFDVKD. V shed 2 bases and J 7 bases; nucleotides not matched to a gene: 8. The CDR3 reads CATSDSPGQGAGGYTF. The DNA of the CDR3 is TGTGCCACCAGTGATTCCCCTGGACAGGGGGCTGGTGGCTACACCTTC.

The chain links TRBV7-9 to TRBJ2-2, with a weak D call TRBD1 (5 bases). The germline V gene encodes CDR1 SEHNR and CDR2 FQNEAQ (reference sequence). The CDR3 is 15 amino acids. V was shortened by 11 bases and J by 1 base, with 17 bases between the two germline ends. The CDR3 here is CAGTQGSMNTGELFF. Here the CDR3 DNA reads TGTGCCGGAACTCAGGGTAGCATGAACACCGGGGAGCTGTTTTTT.

V and J are TRBV9 and TRBJ1-2, with D hard to call. The CDR3 sequence is 14 residues long. The germline gives CDR1 SGDLS, CDR2 YYNGEE. V dropped 4 bases and J dropped 2 bases, with 12 bases sitting between them. The CDR3 DNA sequence: TGTGCCAGCAGCCCCAATACGCTAAACTATGGCTACACCTTC. Translated: CASSPNTLNYGYTF.

J is TRBJ1-1 and V is TRBV7-3, with 8 bases that match TRBD1. The CDR3 runs 13 residues. J gave up 11 bases and V 4 bases, and 9 bases lay outside the gene matches. Germline V gene sequence: CDR1 SGHTA, CDR2 FQGTGA. The CDR3 region is CASSSSGGNTAFF. The DNA of the CDR3 is TGTGCCAGCAGCTCTTCAGGGGGCAATACCGCTTTCTTT.

The chain recombines TRBV18 with TRBJ2-5; D gene unclear. The CDR3 covers 11 residues. Per germline, CDR1 KGHSH and CDR2 LQKENI. Deletions cut 3 bases from V and 4 bases from J, with 3 bases between. As DNA, the CDR3 is TGTGCCAGCTCACCGGGAGAGACCCAGTACTTC. This encodes CASSPGETQYF.

The rearrangement uses TRBV12-5 and TRBJ2-1, with TRBD2 matching over 7 bases. Trimming took 4 bases from V and 1 from J; bases not matched to a gene: 4. Germline CDR1 LGHNT, CDR2 FRNRAP. This CDR3 contains 15 residues. CDR3 sequence reads: CASGSPGGSYNEQFF. The CDR3 coding sequence is TGTGCTAGTGGTTCCCCCGGGGGGTCCTACAATGAGCAGTTCTTC.

The chain uses TRBV11-3 and TRBJ2-1; TRBD2 matches at 14 bases. Germline-derived CDR1 and CDR2 are SGHNT and YENEEA. The CDR3 is made up of 17 amino acids. The J segment lost 9 bases and the V segment lost 4 bases, leaving 11 bases of the junction unmatched. Written as DNA, the CDR3 is TGTGCCAGCAGCTCACTGACTAGCGGGAGGGCGGAGAGTGAGCAGTTCTTC. It specifies CASSSLTSGRAESEQFF.

This clone was seen a single time. This rearrangement joins TRBV9 to TRBJ2-3; TRBD1 agrees at 7 bases. Losses at the gene ends were 2 bases for V and 1 base for J; bases not matched to a gene: 4. Germline CDR1 and CDR2: SGDLS and YYNGEE. This CDR3 contains 15 residues. CDR3 in DNA: TGTGCCAGCAGCGTGACAGGGTACGGCACAGATACGCAGTATTTT. Translating it yields CASSVTGYGTDTQYF.

The chain is built from TRBV7-2 and TRBJ2-7; tentatively, D is TRBD1 (6 bases). In germline, CDR1 is SGHTA, CDR2 FQGNSA. CDR3 length equals 15 residues. Trimming stripped 1 base from V and 2 bases from J, with 12 bases between. CDR3 nucleotide sequence: TGTGCCAGCAGCTTAGGTGGGGGACAAACCTACGAGCAGTACTTC. It yields the protein CASSLGGGQTYEQYF.

V and J are TRBV3-1 (or the pseudogene TRBV3-2) and TRBJ1-2; D is unresolved. V was clipped by 0 bases and J by 6 bases, with 8 bases between them. CDR1 and CDR2 (germline): LGHDT, YNNKEL (reference sequence). The CDR3 extends over 13 amino acids. CDR3 coding DNA: TGTGCCAGCAGCCAAGACAGTAGACATGGCTACACCTTC. It yields the protein CASSQDSRHGYTF.

J is TRBJ2-2 and V is TRBV27; unclear D gene. Germline V gene data show CDR1 as MNHEY and CDR2 as SMNVEV (reference sequence). Trimming removed 0 bases from V and 4 bases from J, with 6 bases in between. The CDR3 contains 14 residues. DNA for the CDR3: TGTGCCAGCAGTTTATCCCTCGTCACCGGGGAGCTGTTTTTT. Protein sequence: CASSLSLVTGELFF.

This chain joins TRBV6-2 or TRBV6-3 and TRBJ2-5, with 8 bases lining up with TRBD1. From germline, CDR1 is MNHEY and CDR2 SVGEGT. The CDR3 covers 17 residues. J was trimmed by 1 base and V by 5 bases; bases with no gene match: 12. The CDR3 loop is CASSPSVGQGSQETQYF. DNA for the CDR3: TGTGCCAGCAGTCCATCGGTAGGACAGGGCTCCCAAGAGACCCAGTACTTC.

CDR3 nucleotide sequence: TGTGCCAGCAGTCGGACCATACAGGGCGCCTATAGTGGAGGCTACACCTTC. Amino acid sequence: CASSRTIQGAYSGGYTF. This chain joins TRBV6-6 and TRBJ1-2, with D possibly being TRBD1 (6 bases). CDR1 and CDR2 from the germline V gene are MNHNY and SVGAGI (reference sequence). The CDR3 length is 17 residues. The V and J ends lost 5 bases and 8 bases respectively, with 27 bases between them.

This chain's CDR3 is CASSLRGDTEAFF. In DNA, the CDR3 is TGTGCCAGCAGCCTCAGGGGGGACACTGAAGCTTTCTTT. The chain is built from TRBV7-2 and TRBJ1-1; TRBD1 matches at 7 bases. In germline, CDR1 is SGHTA, CDR2 FQGNSA. V shed 5 bases, J shed 3 bases, and the junction held 3 bases outside the gene matches. The CDR3 extends over 13 amino acids.

This rearrangement joins TRBV11-2 to TRBJ1-3; D not certain. Trimming removed 0 bases at V and 2 bases at J, with 2 bases between. Germline values: CDR1 SGHAT, CDR2 FQNNGV. The CDR3 totals 13 residues. The CDR3 nucleotides read TGTGCCAGCAGCTTAGAGGCTGGAAACACCATATATTTT. As protein: CASSLEAGNTIYF.

V gene TRBV18 combines with J gene TRBJ1-6; D perhaps matches TRBD1 (6 bases). Trimming shortened V by 3 bases and J by 0 bases, and 21 bases separated the two germline ends. This CDR3 has 20 residues. The germline gives CDR1 KGHSH, CDR2 LQKENI. The CDR3 protein is CASSPVWSRGKGSYNSPLHF. CDR3 coding DNA: TGTGCCAGCTCACCTGTATGGTCGAGGGGGAAGGGCTCCTATAATTCACCCCTCCACTTT.

This rearrangement joins TRBV12-1 to TRBJ2-1; the listed D gene, TRBD2, was not tested against the DNA. TRBV12-1 is a recognized pseudogene. The CDR3 totals 20 residues. CDR3 sequence: CASSYHGTSGLPCEFNEQFF. In nucleotides, the CDR3 is TGTGCCAGCAGCTACCACGGGACTAGCGGGCTACCTTGCGAGTTTAATGAGCAGTTCTTC.